A single sample gave rise to the 14 T cell receptor beta chains below, sequenced in a study of tumor-infiltrating lymphocytes in primary liver carcinoma. DNA and RNA were both co-extracted from 20-30 mg of bulk tissue that had not been sorted. Reverse transcription of about 500 ng total RNA with a constant-region primer produced TCR beta cDNA. Slightly modified ARM-PCR with three nested multiplex PCR rounds yielded TCR beta libraries. For roughly 10 cycles apiece, the opening two PCR rounds ran with TRBV1-TRBV30 forward primers and a C-beta reverse primer. TCRdb analysed the multiplex PCR reads with MiXCR anew, one entry per CDR3 protein. Of some 43,000 distinct CDR3 sequences listed, less than 75% are singletons. The sample was liver tumor tissue from sampling region 5. Subset given: tumor region T5, tumor centre. Receptors originate from a middle-aged man with primary liver carcinoma and hepatitis B virus infection.

On this clonotype: One end of the junction does not line up with germline, which may come from a read error. The rearrangement links TRBV29-1 to TRBJ2-7, with D possibly called TRBD1 or TRBD2 (5 bases each). From germline, CDR1 is SQVTM and CDR2 ANQGSEA. This CDR3 has 14 residues. CDR3 in amino acids: CSVITGGRPYEHYF. The CDR3, as DNA: TGCAGCGTTATAACAGGAGGCAGGCCCTACGAGCACTACTTC.

This chain joins TRBV7-9 and TRBJ2-7; weak D call: TRBD2 (7 bases). CDR1 is SEHNR, CDR2 FQNEAQ, per germline (reference sequence). V shed 5 bases and J shed 3 bases, with 17 bases lying between them. This CDR3 comprises 15 residues. CDR3 sequence (DNA): TGTGCCAGCAGCCCTACAGGGAGGGCCAGCTACGAGCAGTACTTC. Residues: CASSPTGRASYEQYF.

As regards this clonotype: Germline and junction disagree at one end, which may indicate a read error. This chain uses TRBV7-8 with TRBJ2-3; D is undetermined. The CDR3 has 14 residues. Germline V gene sequence: CDR1 SGHVS, CDR2 FQNEAQ. The CDR3: CTSSAIPSIDTQYF. The CDR3 region has the DNA TGTACCAGCAGCGCAATACCAAGCATAGATACGCAGTATTTT.

As for this clonotype: Lacking the conserved final phenylalanine or tryptophan, this CDR3 likely reflects a read error. This rearrangement joins TRBV5-4 to TRBJ2-2; D perhaps matches TRBD1 (6 bases). CDR1 is SGHNT and CDR2 is YYREEE in the germline V gene (reference sequence). This CDR3 is built from 15 residues. Trimming cost V 0 bases and J 3 bases, with 9 bases left between them. The CDR3 DNA sequence: TGTGCCAGCAGCTTGGGCAGACAGGACACCGGGGAGCTGTTTCTT. Translation gives CASSLGRQDTGELFL.

The chain is built from TRBV29-1 and TRBJ2-3; D possibly corresponds to TRBD1 (6 bases). The ends were cut back, 6 bases at V and 13 bases at J, with 20 bases in the middle. The germline V gene encodes CDR1 SQVTM and CDR2 ANQGSEA. This CDR3 has 12 amino acids. The CDR3 loop is CSVAGEYLGEYF. DNA of the CDR3: TGCAGCGTGGCAGGGGAATACCTCGGGGAGTATTTT.

With respect to this clonotype: The junction and the germline gene differ at one end; a read error may be behind it. The chain carries TRBV5-1 and TRBJ2-3, with D possibly being TRBD2 (5 bases). This CDR3 is built from 16 residues. Germline V gene sequence: CDR1 SGHRS, CDR2 YFSETQ. The CDR3 DNA sequence: TGCGTCAGCAGCTTGGGTTTAGCGAGGTCCACAGATACGCAGTATTTT. Encoded protein: CVSSLGLARSTDTQYF.

The chain employs TRBV11-2 and TRBJ2-7; 15 bases map to TRBD2. From germline, CDR1 is SGHAT and CDR2 FQNNGV. CDR3 length: 18 residues. The CDR3 loop is CVCRLSVGLAGGGYEQYF. CDR3 bases: TGTGTCTGCCGCTTATCCGTTGGACTAGCGGGAGGGGGGTACGAGCAGTACTTC.

This clonotype has more than one count but fewer than ten. A single base separates this from a much larger clone, so it may be a read error. The CDR3 ends on some other residue instead of the conserved phenylalanine or tryptophan, so this is likely a read error. V gene TRBV6-6 combines with J gene TRBJ1-5; D is unclear. Germline-derived CDR1 and CDR2 are MNHNY and SVGAGI (reference sequence). This CDR3 comprises 13 residues. V lost 6 bases, J lost 0 bases, and 6 bases lay in between. CDR3 bases: TGTGCCAGCAGGGACGGTAGCAATCAGCCCCAGCATTCT. Protein sequence: CASRDGSNQPQHS.

There are a few counts of this clonotype. This may be a read error, as it is one base from a much larger clone. J is TRBJ1-3 and V is TRBV5-1; weak D call: TRBD1 (5 bases). From germline, CDR1 is SGHRS and CDR2 YFSETQ. The length of the CDR3 is 15 residues. For the CDR3, the DNA is TGCGCCAACAGCCTAACCCCCGACAGCGGAAACACCATATATTTT. Amino acids: CANSLTPDSGNTIYF.

Comments on this clonotype: This may arise from a read error, as a much more abundant clone is one base away. This chain uses TRBV6-6 with TRBJ1-6, with D unresolved. The germline V gene encodes CDR1 MNHNY and CDR2 SVGAGI (reference sequence). The CDR3 has 17 amino acids. CDR3 protein: CASSRTGSSVGNSSLHF. The CDR3 DNA reads TGTGCCAGCAGTAGGACGGGTTCCTCGGTAGGGAATTCATCCCTCCACTTT.

Of note for this clonotype: Compared with germline, one end of the junction differs, possibly owing to a read error. The rearrangement uses TRBV6-6 and TRBJ2-7; a weak D match, TRBD2 (5 bases). The CDR3 is made up of 16 amino acids. CDR1 MNHNY and CDR2 SVGAGI come from the germline V gene (reference sequence). The CDR3 DNA sequence: TGTACCAGCAGTTACCAGAATAGCGCGCCCTCCTCCGAGCAGTACTTC. Its protein product is CTSSYQNSAPSSEQYF.

Concerning this clonotype itself: The CDR3 end shows no conserved phenylalanine or tryptophan, and so a read error is likely. The DNA is omitted, as the CDR3 cannot be located on it reliably, and the CDR3 follows TCRdb's listing. The chain has TRBV11-3 and TRBJ1-1; the table gives TRBD1 as D, unverified against the DNA. The CDR3 extends over 13 residues, inclusive of both ends. The V gene's germline CDR1 is SGHNT and CDR2 YENEEA. The CDR3 spells CASNLAGGTEASL.

As to this clonotype: In this CDR3 the conserved last residue, phenylalanine or tryptophan, is missing, so a read error is likely. This chain connects TRBV7-8 to TRBJ2-7, with a weak D call TRBD2 (5 bases). CDR1 and CDR2 from the germline V gene are SGHVS and FQNEAQ. This CDR3 is built from 14 residues. Trimming left V 3 bases short and J 0 bases short, with 9 bases between. The CDR3 loop is CASSFSGISYEQYL. The CDR3 DNA is TGTGCCAGCAGCTTTTCCGGGATCTCCTACGAGCAGTACTTA.

A note on this clonotype: One end of the junction is discordant with germline, which a read error may explain. The CDR3, as DNA: TGTAGCGTTGGAGGGGGGCAGAGGGCGGGTAATGAGCAGTTCTTC. It is translated as CSVGGGQRAGNEQFF. V gene TRBV29-1 combines with J gene TRBJ2-1; D possibly matches TRBD1 or TRBD2 (6 bases each). Germline V gene data show CDR1 as SQVTM and CDR2 as ANQGSEA. The CDR3 is 15 residues long.